This TCR beta chain was sequenced for a study of identical twins. TCRdb reprocessed the 5' RACE reads with MiXCR, giving one entry per CDR3 protein. The sample carries hundreds of thousands of distinct CDR3 sequences, approximately 7% recorded once. The CDR3 is 16 residues long. The V end was cut by 0 bases, the J end by 1 base, with 13 bases between. CDR1 is DFQATT, CDR2 SNEGSKA, per germline (reference sequence). These records were also assigned to another study, of yellow fever vaccine responses in identical twins.

The J gene is TRBJ1-5, the V gene TRBV20-1; perhaps TRBD1 as D (5 bases). The receptor's source is a young woman in good health. Sequenced sample: memory (CD45RO+) T cells sorted from blood. CDR3 bases: TGCAGTGCTAGAGATCATCAGGGTTGGAGCAATCAGCCCCAGCATTTT. Translation: CSARDHQGWSNQPQHF.